Many counts were recorded for the clone carrying this TCR beta chain. The antigen is unknown. This entry belongs to a study of neurological immune-mediated disorders. Study-wide findings and caveats: HTLV-1-associated myelopathy had the most TCR clonal expansion, whereas multiple sclerosis had the least (lower than in healthy controls).

With 10-nucleotide random UMIs, 5'RACE was used to make the cDNA. Every sequencing run drew on 15-18 subjects and yielded over 190 million TCR-beta sequences. TCRdb fed the 5' RACE reads into MiXCR, producing one record per CDR3 protein. This table has around 51,000 distinct CDR3 sequences, 10% to 15% appearing once. Described time point: longitudinal time-point 3. PBMCs numbering 2 million and stored at -80 C yielded the unsorted libraries. V gave up 3 bases and J gave up 5 bases, with 5 bases separating them. CDR1 SGHRS and CDR2 YFSETQ come from the germline V gene. This CDR3 is 12 amino acids long. The specimen sequenced was PBMCs. The V call is TRBV5-1, the J call TRBJ2-2, with D perhaps assigned TRBD1 or TRBD2 (5 bases each). The sequence derives from a male donor with HTLV-1-associated myelopathy (HAM/TSP). The chain's CDR3 is CASSWGTGELFF. CDR3 bases: TGCGCCAGCAGCTGGGGGACCGGGGAGCTGTTTTTT.